This is a list of T cell receptor beta chains from one sample in a study of blood T cell repertoires in COVID-19. Assay used: immunoSEQ multiplex PCR; TCRdb lists only in-frame clones, some missing. The sample consists of 18,000 or so clones, about nine tenths of them appearing once. Specimen: peripheral blood. The receptors derive from a human donor in a cohort sampled during active COVID-19. CDR3s include the opening cysteine and the closing phenylalanine or tryptophan. D genes are given only for firm matches. Where a row states a size, it is once, few, many or the class of an expanded clone; other rows omit it.

TRBD2 | TRBJ2-7 | . | TRBV7-2 | TGTGCCAGCAGCCCAACTAGCGGGAACTCCTACGAGCAGTACTTC | CASSPTSGNSYEQYF
TRBD1 | TRBJ2-1 | . | TRBV4-2 | TGTGCCAGCAGCCAAGATCAAGGGCAGGGGGCACGGAATGAGCAGTTCTTC | CASSQDQGQGARNEQFF
. | TRBJ1-1 | . | TRBV7-9 | TGTGCCAGCAGCTTAGTTTATTGGGTGCAGGGCGACACTGAAGCTTTCTTT | CASSLVYWVQGDTEAFF
. | TRBJ1-6 | few | TRBV5-6 | TGTGCCAGCAGCGACCGGGGACTGAGCTCCTATAATTCACCCCTCCACTTT | CASSDRGLSSYNSPLHF
. | TRBJ1-2 | . | TRBV11-2 | TGTGCCAGCAGCTTTGGGAGGGTCAGGGGCTACACCTTC | CASSFGRVRGYTF
. | TRBJ1-5 | . | TRBV5-5 | TGTGCCAGCAGCTTTGGGGGGAGCAATCAGCCCCAGCATTTT | CASSFGGSNQPQHF
TRBD1 | TRBJ1-5 | . | TRBV6-1 | TGTGCCAGCAGTGGGTATTGGACAGGGAGGGATCAGCCCCAGCATTTT | CASSGYWTGRDQPQHF
. | TRBJ1-2 | . | TRBV30 | TGTGCCTGGAGTGTCAGGGATAACTATGGCTACACCTTC | CAWSVRDNYGYTF
. | TRBJ1-6 | . | TRBV7-2 | TGTGCCAGCAGCTTAGGGAGGCGGCGTTCACCCCTCCACTTT | CASSLGRRRSPLHF
. | TRBJ1-1 | . | TRBV5-1 | TGCGCCAGCAGCCCTAGGGGGGGAAGGAACACTGAAGCTTTCTTT | CASSPRGGRNTEAFF
. | TRBJ2-3 | . | TRBV7-6 | TGTGCCAGCAGCTTAGAACGTCGAATCGGGGCAGATACGCAGTATTTT | CASSLERRIGADTQYF
. | TRBJ2-1 | once | TRBV3-1/TRBV3-2 | TGTGCCAGCAGCCAAGATCGGTTAGCCGGCAATGAGCAGTTCTTC | CASSQDRLAGNEQFF
. | TRBJ1-2 | few | TRBV7-2 | TGTGCCAGCAGCCCCAGCCGGCAGGGCGGCGGCTACACCTTC | CASSPSRQGGGYTF
. | TRBJ2-1 | . | TRBV30 | TGTGCCTGGAGTAAGACTACGACCCTACATGAGCAGTTCTTC | CAWSKTTTLHEQFF
. | TRBJ1-6 | . | TRBV30 | TGTGCCTGGAGTCCAGGACAGATCGGACATTCACCCCTCCACTTT | CAWSPGQIGHSPLHF
. | TRBJ1-5 | . | TRBV28 | TGTGCCAGCAGTATCACAGGGAATCAGCCCCAGCATTTT | CASSITGNQPQHF
TRBD1 | TRBJ1-5 | few | TRBV7-2 | TGTGCCAGCAGCTTAGACAGGGGTGGTCAGCCCCAGCATTTT | CASSLDRGGQPQHF
TRBD2 | TRBJ2-1 | . | TRBV27 | TGTGCCAGCAGGGGACTAGCGGGAGTATTAAGTGAGCAGTTCTTC | CASRGLAGVLSEQFF
. | TRBJ1-1 | . | TRBV9 | TGTGCCAGCAGCGTAGACGGGGAATGGGGCACTGAAGCTTTCTTT | CASSVDGEWGTEAFF
TRBD1 | TRBJ2-2 | . | TRBV12-5 | TGTGCTAGTGGTTACAGGGGAAGGACCGGGGAGCTGTTTTTT | CASGYRGRTGELFF
. | TRBJ2-5 | . | TRBV14 | TGTGCCAGCAGCCAGAACGACAGATACCAAGAGACCCAGTACTTC | CASSQNDRYQETQYF
. | TRBJ2-5 | . | TRBV5-1 | TGCGCCAGCAGCTTTTCTAGCGCGCAAGAGACCCAGTACTTC | CASSFSSAQETQYF
TRBD1 | TRBJ2-2 | few | TRBV7-8 | TGTGCCAGCAGCGCGGACAGGGGGCGCACCGGGGAGCTGTTTTTT | CASSADRGRTGELFF
TRBD1 | TRBJ2-7 | . | TRBV15 | TGTGCCATCCAGGGGGCCTCCTACGAGCAGTACTTC | CAIQGASYEQYF
. | TRBJ2-7 | . | TRBV5-1 | TGCGCCAGCAGCTCAGGGGTTCCCCCCTACGAGCAGTACTTC | CASSSGVPPYEQYF
. | TRBJ2-3 | . | TRBV4-2 | TGTGCCAGCAGCCAAGATTGGCCCCAGAGCACAGATACGCAGTATTTT | CASSQDWPQSTDTQYF
TRBD2 | TRBJ2-2 | . | TRBV12-3/TRBV12-4 | TGTGCCAGCAGCGGGACTAGCGGGGGGCAGCTGTTTTTT | CASSGTSGGQLFF
. | TRBJ2-5 | . | TRBV12-3/TRBV12-4 | TGTGCCAGCAGTCCTCGGGAGACCCAGTACTTC | CASSPRETQYF
. | TRBJ1-2 | . | TRBV7-8 | TGTGCCAGCAGCCGTTCAGGGTCGGGCTATGGCTACACCTTC | CASSRSGSGYGYTF
. | TRBJ2-7 | . | TRBV30 | TGTGCCTGGAGTGGACTAACCGAGCAGTACTTC | CAWSGLTEQYF
TRBD1 | TRBJ1-4 | . | TRBV7-2 | TGTGCCAGCAGTCAACAGGGGGCCCGTGAAAAACTGTTTTTT | CASSQQGAREKLFF
. | TRBJ2-7 | . | TRBV11-3 | TGTGCCAGCAGCTTAGACAGGGTTTCCACCTACGAGCAGTACTTC | CASSLDRVSTYEQYF
. | TRBJ1-2 | . | TRBV10-3 | TGTGCCACTTATTTGTTGGGCTACACCTTC | CATYLLGYTF
TRBD1 | TRBJ1-2 | . | TRBV29-1 | TGCAGCACCCGACAGGGGGGGCTTGGCTACACCTTC | CSTRQGGLGYTF
TRBD1 | TRBJ2-5 | . | TRBV5-6 | TGTGCCAGCAGCTCCACAGGGGTTGGGGAGACCCAGTACTTC | CASSSTGVGETQYF
TRBD1 | TRBJ1-5 | . | TRBV19 | TGTGCCAGTAGTATACACTCAGGGGGGCAGGGTCAGCCCCAGCATTTT | CASSIHSGGQGQPQHF
. | TRBJ1-3 | . | TRBV15 | TGTGCCACCAGCCCGGGAGGGTCAGGAAACACCATATATTTT | CATSPGGSGNTIYF
. | TRBJ2-3 | few | TRBV9 | TGTGCCAGCAGCCTCAGCTGGGGAGCTACAGATACGCAGTATTTT | CASSLSWGATDTQYF
TRBD1 | TRBJ1-2 | . | TRBV29-1 | TGCAGCGCCATACGACAGGGGTATGGCTACACCTTC | CSAIRQGYGYTF
TRBD1 | TRBJ2-7 | . | TRBV6-2/TRBV6-3 | TGTGCCAGCAGTTACGGGACAGGGCGTTACTTC | CASSYGTGRYF
. | TRBJ2-7 | . | TRBV9 | TGTGCCAGCAGCGTAGCGGTAGGAGACAGCGAGTACTTC | CASSVAVGDSEYF
. | TRBJ2-5 | . | TRBV7-8 | TGTGCCAGCAGCTTAGTACTACAAGAGACCCAGTACTTC | CASSLVLQETQYF
. | TRBJ2-7 | . | TRBV5-8 | TGTGCCAGCAGCTTCCCAGGGAATTCCTACGAGCAGTACTTC | CASSFPGNSYEQYF
TRBD1 | TRBJ1-1 | . | TRBV10-1 | TGCGCCAGCAGAAGGACAGGGGAAGGCCCGAACACTGAAGCTTTCTTT | CASRRTGEGPNTEAFF
TRBD2 | TRBJ2-4 | few | TRBV6-1 | TGTGCCAGCAGTGAAGCGCGGGGGGGCGCGAACATTCAGTACTTC | CASSEARGGANIQYF
TRBD1 | TRBJ1-2 | . | TRBV30 | TGTGCCTGCACCCAGGACAGGGGGTATGGCTACACCTTC | CACTQDRGYGYTF
TRBD1 | TRBJ1-2 | . | TRBV6-5 | TGTGCCAGCAGTTACTCTTCAGGGGGCGGCTACACCTTC | CASSYSSGGGYTF
. | TRBJ2-5 | . | TRBV10-3 | TGTGCCATTTCATTGGATGGCGGGGGCGAGACCCAGTACTTC | CAISLDGGGETQYF
. | TRBJ2-7 | few | TRBV7-2 | TGTGCCAGCAGCTTAGGCCCTAGCCGCGAGCAGTACTTC | CASSLGPSREQYF
. | TRBJ2-7 | . | TRBV7-9 | TGTGCCAGCAGCTTAGGGGCGGGGAGCTCCTACGAGCAGTACTTC | CASSLGAGSSYEQYF
TRBD1 | TRBJ2-4 | . | TRBV27 | TGTGCCAGCAGTTTATCGACAGGGGGGACCAAAAACATTCAGTACTTC | CASSLSTGGTKNIQYF
. | TRBJ1-1 | . | TRBV28 | TGTGCCAGCAGTATCGGGGGGGGGAACACTGAAGCTTTCTTT | CASSIGGGNTEAFF
TRBD1 | TRBJ1-2 | . | TRBV9 | TGTGCCAGCACCATGTCCCGGGACAGGGGGCCGGGGTCACGGTCATATGGCTACACCTTC | CASTMSRDRGPGSRSYGYTF
. | TRBJ1-2 | . | TRBV29-1 | TGCAGCGCCCAAGAGGCGGGAGTCGGTGGCTACACCTTC | CSAQEAGVGGYTF
TRBD2 | TRBJ2-4 | . | TRBV2 | TGTGCCAGCAGTGGCGGTGGGAGGGGTTTGGACATTCAGTACTTC | CASSGGGRGLDIQYF
TRBD1 | TRBJ1-6 | . | TRBV3-1/TRBV3-2 | TGTGCCAGCAGCTGGGACAGGGAAAGCTCACCCCTCCACTTT | CASSWDRESSPLHF
. | TRBJ2-6 | . | TRBV3-1/TRBV3-2 | TGTGCCAGCAGCCCCCGGGGACACCGCTCTGGGGCCAACGTCCTGACTTTC | CASSPRGHRSGANVLTF
TRBD2 | TRBJ2-7 | . | TRBV7-2 | TGTGCCAGCACGGTAGCGGGAGGGGGCGGGACCTACGAGCAGTACTTC | CASTVAGGGGTYEQYF